This TCR beta chain was captured by sequencing in a study of blood T cell repertoires in COVID-19. This clone was observed a handful of times. The CDR3 extends over 16 amino acids. Trimming cost V 5 bases and J 2 bases, with 16 bases left between them. Germline values: CDR1 SGHRS, CDR2 YFSETQ. The assay was immunoSEQ multiplex PCR, and TCRdb's table has in-frame clones only and misses some. The sample has approximately 200,000 clones, approximately 86% seen once. This receptor was identified in a woman aged 25-40 years who had been exposed to COVID-19. This chain joins TRBV5-1 and TRBJ2-2; maybe TRBD1 (6 bases). Source material: PBMCs or T cells enriched from blood (not recorded which). In nucleotides, the CDR3 is TGCGCCAGCAGTCGGGACAACCCCGAAAACACCGGGGAGCTGTTTTTT. It translates to CASSRDNPENTGELFF.